Listed below are T cell receptor beta chains from one sample, sequenced in a study of cytomegalovirus exposure and HLA in healthy donors. This table comes from immunoSEQ multiplex PCR, and its TCRdb copy is limited to in-frame clones, with some not included. The table lists 120,000 to 150,000 clones. Sequenced input: PBMCs. The receptors were gathered from a man aged 40-49 years in good health and CMV-seronegative. Both conserved end residues are part of each CDR3. A D gene is named only where the DNA matches it firmly.

v_call: TRBV11-2
d_call: .
cdr3_aa: CASSLAVSYEQYF

v_call: TRBV5-4
d_call: .
cdr3_aa: CASSFAAEETQYF

v_call: TRBV27
d_call: .
cdr3_aa: CASSLSGYGYTF

v_call: TRBV2
d_call: TRBD1
cdr3_aa: CASSRSLLDRGLYEQYF

v_call: TRBV5-1
d_call: .
cdr3_aa: CASSLQGLQETQYF

v_call: TRBV14
d_call: TRBD1
cdr3_aa: CASSLIYSGTGVTEAFF

v_call: TRBV4-1
d_call: .
cdr3_aa: CASSPVNIFTGNTIYF

v_call: TRBV27
d_call: TRBD1
cdr3_aa: CASSLQGAYEQYF

v_call: TRBV2
d_call: .
cdr3_aa: CASSARDPAGNTIYF

v_call: TRBV15
d_call: .
cdr3_aa: CATSRGGGILDEKLFF

v_call: TRBV6-5
d_call: .
cdr3_aa: CASSYRARGDQPQHF

v_call: TRBV4-3
d_call: .
cdr3_aa: CASSQFTEAYEQYF

v_call: TRBV5-1
d_call: TRBD1
cdr3_aa: CASSLEGQSNYGYTF

v_call: TRBV2
d_call: .
cdr3_aa: CASSPPMNTEAFF

v_call: TRBV27
d_call: .
cdr3_aa: CASSIQGRGYGYTF

v_call: TRBV7-3
d_call: TRBD1
cdr3_aa: CASSSPKTGYYYGYTF

v_call: TRBV6-1
d_call: .
cdr3_aa: CASSDEAGRPYEQYF

v_call: TRBV29-1
d_call: .
cdr3_aa: CSVREGSETQYF

v_call: TRBV7-3
d_call: .
cdr3_aa: CASSSGATGELFF

v_call: TRBV6-6
d_call: TRBD1
cdr3_aa: CASSLGQGGTDTQYF

v_call: TRBV28
d_call: .
cdr3_aa: CASSSLVYEQYF

v_call: TRBV11-3
d_call: TRBD1
cdr3_aa: CASSPGGSYNEQFF

v_call: TRBV29-1
d_call: .
cdr3_aa: CSAGGPGTDTQYF

v_call: TRBV7-8
d_call: TRBD1
cdr3_aa: CASSLARGQGFSYEQYF

v_call: TRBV27
d_call: TRBD1
cdr3_aa: CASSLGTGGNEQYF

v_call: TRBV4-3
d_call: TRBD2
cdr3_aa: CASSPVTSGGRSYNEQFF

v_call: TRBV6-6
d_call: TRBD1
cdr3_aa: CASSLTGVTTYEQYF

v_call: TRBV6-6
d_call: TRBD2
cdr3_aa: CASSGTRNTGELFF

v_call: TRBV6-6
d_call: TRBD1
cdr3_aa: CASSSGQDENTIYF

v_call: TRBV10-3
d_call: .
cdr3_aa: CAISEKAQSTYNEQFF

v_call: TRBV29-1
d_call: .
cdr3_aa: CSVGGEGEAFF

v_call: TRBV27
d_call: .
cdr3_aa: CASSLSYAGAYEQYF

v_call: TRBV7-9
d_call: .
cdr3_aa: CASSPKSSGANVLTF

v_call: TRBV29-1
d_call: .
cdr3_aa: CSVENRENYGYTF

v_call: TRBV5-4
d_call: TRBD1
cdr3_aa: CASSLGQVPGDTEAFF

v_call: TRBV11-3
d_call: .
cdr3_aa: CASSLALGTQYF

v_call: TRBV9
d_call: .
cdr3_aa: CASSPLDREQFF

v_call: TRBV7-9
d_call: .
cdr3_aa: CASSDWTDYGYTF

v_call: TRBV6-6
d_call: .
cdr3_aa: CASAGDGTSVGELFF

v_call: TRBV6-6
d_call: .
cdr3_aa: CASSYRQGQTQYF